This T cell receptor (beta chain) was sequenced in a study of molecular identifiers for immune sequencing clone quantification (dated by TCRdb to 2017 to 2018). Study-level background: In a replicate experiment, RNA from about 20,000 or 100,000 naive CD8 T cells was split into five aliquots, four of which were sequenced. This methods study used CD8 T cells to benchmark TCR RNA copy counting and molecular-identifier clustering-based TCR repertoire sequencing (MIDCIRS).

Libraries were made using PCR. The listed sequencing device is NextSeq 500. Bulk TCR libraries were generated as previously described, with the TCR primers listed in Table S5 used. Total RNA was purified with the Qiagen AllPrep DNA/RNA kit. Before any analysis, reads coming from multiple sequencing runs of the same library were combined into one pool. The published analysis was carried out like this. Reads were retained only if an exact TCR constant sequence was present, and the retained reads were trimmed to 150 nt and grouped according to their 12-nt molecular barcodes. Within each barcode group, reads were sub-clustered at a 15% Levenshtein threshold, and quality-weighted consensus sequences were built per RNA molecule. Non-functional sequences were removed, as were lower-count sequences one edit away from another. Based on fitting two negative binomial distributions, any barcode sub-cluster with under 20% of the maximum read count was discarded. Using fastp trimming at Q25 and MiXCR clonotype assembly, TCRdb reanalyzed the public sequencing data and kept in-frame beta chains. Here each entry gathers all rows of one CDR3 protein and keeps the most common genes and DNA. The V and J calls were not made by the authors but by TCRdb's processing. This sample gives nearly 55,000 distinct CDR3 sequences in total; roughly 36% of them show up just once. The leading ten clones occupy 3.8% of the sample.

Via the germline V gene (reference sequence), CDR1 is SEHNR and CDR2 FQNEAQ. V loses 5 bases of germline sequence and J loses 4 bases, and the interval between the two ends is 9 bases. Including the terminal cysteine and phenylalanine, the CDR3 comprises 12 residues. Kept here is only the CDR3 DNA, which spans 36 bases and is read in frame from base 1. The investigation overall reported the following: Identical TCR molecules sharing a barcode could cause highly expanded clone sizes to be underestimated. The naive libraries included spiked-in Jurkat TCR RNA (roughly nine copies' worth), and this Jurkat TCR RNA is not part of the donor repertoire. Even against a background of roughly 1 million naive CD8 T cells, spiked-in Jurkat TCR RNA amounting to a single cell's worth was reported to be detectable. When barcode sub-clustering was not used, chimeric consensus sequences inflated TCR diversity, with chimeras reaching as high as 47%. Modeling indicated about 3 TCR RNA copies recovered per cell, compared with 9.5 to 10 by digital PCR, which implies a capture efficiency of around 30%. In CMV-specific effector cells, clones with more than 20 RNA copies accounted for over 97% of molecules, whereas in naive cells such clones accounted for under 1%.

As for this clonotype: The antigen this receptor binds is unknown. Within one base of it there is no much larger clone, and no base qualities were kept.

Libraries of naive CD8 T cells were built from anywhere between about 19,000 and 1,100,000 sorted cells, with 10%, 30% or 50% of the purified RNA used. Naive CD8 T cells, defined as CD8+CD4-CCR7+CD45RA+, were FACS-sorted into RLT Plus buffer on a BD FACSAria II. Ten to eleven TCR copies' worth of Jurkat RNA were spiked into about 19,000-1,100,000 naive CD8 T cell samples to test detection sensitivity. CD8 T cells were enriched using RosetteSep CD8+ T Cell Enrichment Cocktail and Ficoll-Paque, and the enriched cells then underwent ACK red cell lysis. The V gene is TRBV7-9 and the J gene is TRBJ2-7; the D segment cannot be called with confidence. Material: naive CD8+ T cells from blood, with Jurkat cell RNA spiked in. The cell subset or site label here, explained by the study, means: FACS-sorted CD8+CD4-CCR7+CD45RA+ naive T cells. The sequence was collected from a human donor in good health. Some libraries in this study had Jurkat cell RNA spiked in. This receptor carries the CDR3 CASSQLDYEQYF. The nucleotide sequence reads TGTGCCAGCAGCCAACTGGATTACGAGCAGTACTTC.